This T cell receptor (beta chain) is from a study of T-cell reconstitution after alpha-beta-depleted transplantation in children. In this sample, this clonotype turned up many times. This CDR3 contains 15 residues. Germline lookup yields CDR1 SEHNR and CDR2 FQNEAQ (reference sequence). V trimming: 6 bases; J trimming: 4 bases; junction bases outside the gene matches: 11. It was with unique molecular identifiers that the TCRbeta library was prepared. MiXCR, run by TCRdb on the PCR reads, gives a single entry per CDR3 protein. The sample has about 540,000 distinct CDR3 sequences, around 20% seen once. This clonotype originated in a human donor who donated a stem cell graft to a child with acute lymphoblastic leukemia. The sample consisted of PBMCs from the stem cell graft donor, taken from the stem cell graft. The chain combines TRBV7-9 with TRBJ2-7; 8 bases agree with TRBD1. CDR3 in amino acids: CASSPAGQGAYEQYF. Here the CDR3 DNA reads TGTGCCAGCAGTCCGGCGGGGCAGGGGGCGTACGAGCAGTACTTC.